Listed below are T cell receptor beta chains from one sample, sequenced in a study of CD8+ T cells in alopecia areata. The repertoire was sequenced with immunoSEQ multiplex PCR; TCRdb's copy has only in-frame clones and lacks some. The sample holds approximately 5,400 clones, about 61% seen once. Sequencing was performed on skin, taken at week 0. The receptor source for this set is a human donor with alopecia areata. CDR3s include the opening cysteine and the closing phenylalanine or tryptophan. Fields, in order: D gene, V gene, J gene, CDR3 length, clone size, CDR3 protein, CDR3 DNA. A D gene is named only where the DNA matches it firmly. Expanded clones get a size class; other rows say once, few or many, or leave the size out.

D: NA
V: TRBV5-1
J: TRBJ2-7
length: 14
size: NA
CDR3: CASSLDQSYYEQYF
DNA: TGCGCCAGCAGCTTGGATCAGTCATACTACGAGCAGTACTTC

D: NA
V: TRBV6-6
J: TRBJ1-5
length: 15
size: few
CDR3: CASSPWGDGNQPQHF
DNA: TGTGCCAGCAGCCCCTGGGGAGACGGCAATCAGCCCCAGCATTTT

D: NA
V: TRBV11-2
J: TRBJ1-3
length: 14
size: NA
CDR3: CASSLIGSGNTIYF
DNA: TGTGCCAGCAGCTTAATTGGCTCTGGAAACACCATATATTTT

D: NA
V: TRBV11-2
J: TRBJ2-7
length: 12
size: NA
CDR3: CASSLHRGVVEF
DNA: TGTGCCAGCAGCCTTCATAGGGGGGTCGTCGAGTTC

D: NA
V: TRBV19
J: TRBJ1-5
length: 13
size: once
CDR3: CASNDRKGQPQHF
DNA: TGTGCCAGTAATGACAGGAAGGGTCAGCCCCAGCATTTT

D: NA
V: TRBV7-3
J: TRBJ2-7
length: 13
size: NA
CDR3: CASSQAVDWEQYF
DNA: TGTGCCAGCAGCCAGGCGGTGGACTGGGAGCAGTACTTC

D: TRBD2
V: TRBV4-1
J: TRBJ2-1
length: 19
size: NA
CDR3: CASRVRTSGGPRGAVEQFF
DNA: TGCGCCAGCAGGGTACGGACTAGCGGGGGGCCGAGGGGTGCGGTAGAGCAGTTCTTC

D: TRBD2
V: TRBV5-1
J: TRBJ2-1
length: 17
size: NA
CDR3: CASSGTERGDFYNEQFF
DNA: TGCGCCAGCAGCGGTACGGAGCGGGGGGATTTCTACAATGAGCAGTTCTTC

D: NA
V: TRBV5-1
J: TRBJ1-2
length: 14
size: few
CDR3: CASSLDGAGYGYTF
DNA: TGCGCCAGCAGCTTGGATGGGGCAGGCTATGGCTACACCTTC

D: NA
V: TRBV25-1
J: TRBJ2-1
length: 16
size: once
CDR3: CASSAWEGASYNEQFF
DNA: TGTGCCAGCAGTGCATGGGAGGGGGCATCCTACAATGAGCAGTTCTTC

D: TRBD1
V: TRBV10-3
J: TRBJ1-2
length: 15
size: once
CDR3: CAISEGQGASYGYTF
DNA: TGTGCCATCAGTGAGGGCCAGGGGGCGAGCTATGGCTACACCTTC

D: NA
V: TRBV5-6
J: TRBJ2-7
length: 13
size: NA
CDR3: CASSLVDNYEQYF
DNA: TGTGCCAGCAGCTTGGTGGACAACTACGAGCAGTACTTC

D: TRBD2
V: TRBV7-8
J: TRBJ2-1
length: 15
size: few
CDR3: CASSLRTSPYNEQFF
DNA: TGTGCCAGCAGCTTACGGACTAGCCCCTACAATGAGCAGTTCTTC

D: NA
V: TRBV2
J: TRBJ1-1
length: 12
size: few
CDR3: CASVLTRAGAFF
DNA: TGTGCCAGCGTATTGACCCGCGCGGGAGCTTTCTTT

D: TRBD1
V: TRBV19
J: TRBJ2-7
length: 15
size: NA
CDR3: CASSGWTGGVDEQYF
DNA: TGTGCCAGTAGCGGGTGGACAGGGGGCGTCGACGAGCAGTACTTC

D: NA
V: TRBV6-5
J: TRBJ2-5
length: 14
size: large
CDR3: CASSYSIGGETQYF
DNA: TGTGCCAGCAGTTACTCGATCGGAGGGGAGACCCAGTACTTC

D: NA
V: TRBV9
J: TRBJ1-2
length: 14
size: few
CDR3: CASSVEVGFHGYTF
DNA: TGTGCCAGCAGCGTAGAAGTCGGGTTTCATGGCTACACCTTC

D: TRBD1
V: TRBV29-1
J: TRBJ2-7
length: 14
size: few
CDR3: CSVEGTGIPYEQYF
DNA: TGCAGCGTTGAAGGGACAGGGATCCCTTACGAGCAGTACTTC

D: NA
V: TRBV28
J: TRBJ2-1
length: 13
size: few
CDR3: CASSLLSGNEQFF
DNA: TGTGCCAGCAGTTTGTTGTCGGGAAATGAGCAGTTCTTC

D: NA
V: TRBV11-2
J: TRBJ2-7
length: 12
size: NA
CDR3: CASSNTGIEQYF
DNA: TGTGCCAGCAGCAATACAGGGATCGAGCAGTACTTC

D: NA
V: TRBV5-1
J: TRBJ2-7
length: 14
size: NA
CDR3: CASSLGQEYYEQYF
DNA: TGCGCCAGCAGCTTGGGGCAGGAGTACTACGAGCAGTACTTC

D: NA
V: TRBV4-1
J: TRBJ2-7
length: 16
size: few
CDR3: CASSLARTVNSYEQYF
DNA: TGCGCCAGCAGCCTCGCCCGGACGGTGAACTCCTACGAGCAGTACTTC

D: NA
V: TRBV10-3
J: TRBJ2-3
length: 11
size: NA
CDR3: CAFRPTDTQYF
DNA: TGTGCCTTCCGGCCAACAGATACGCAGTATTTT

D: TRBD1
V: TRBV5-1
J: TRBJ1-1
length: 16
size: once
CDR3: CASSLDRQGRNTEAFF
DNA: TGCGCCAGCAGCTTGGACCGACAGGGCCGGAACACTGAAGCTTTCTTT

D: TRBD1
V: TRBV29-1
J: TRBJ1-1
length: 14
size: NA
CDR3: CSAPTGGRGTEAFF
DNA: TGCAGCGCTCCCACAGGGGGCAGGGGCACTGAAGCTTTCTTT